This record covers a single T cell receptor beta chain. Data came from immunoSEQ multiplex PCR; TCRdb stores just in-frame clones and leaves some out. The sample contains 1.5 million to 2.5 million clones, about 94% of which appear only once. The naive CD8 subset, CD45RO-negative cells positively selected for CCR7, excluded terminally differentiated effector memory CD45RA+ cells. Caucasian adults residing in Nashville, Tennessee made up all the donors. The data stem from a study of shared clonotypes between healthy human individuals. The V gene end was trimmed by 8 bases and the J gene end by 10 bases; junction bases not matched to a gene: 7. Looked up from germline, CDR1 is WSHSY and CDR2 is SAAADI. The CDR3 has 13 amino acids.

Sequencing was performed on naive CD8+ T cells sorted from blood. The clonotype comes from a man between 18 and 29 years old in good health. The chain is built from TRBV10-2 and TRBJ1-6; 8 positions agree with TRBD1. CDR3 amino acids: CASGLDRESPLHF. For the CDR3, the DNA is TGCGCCAGCGGATTGGACAGGGAATCACCCCTCCACTTT.